One sample yielded the 27 T cell receptor beta chains listed below, sequenced in a study of neoadjuvant nivolumab and ipilimumab in lung cancer. Sequencing was performed with immunoSEQ multiplex PCR; in TCRdb, only in-frame clones are kept and a portion is missing. The repertoire has 4,000 to 6,000 clones, 60% to 85% of them found once; the top ten carry over 3%. The sample here was normal lung tissue adjacent to the tumor, taken after neoadjuvant nivolumab, alone or with ipilimumab, at or shortly before surgery. These receptors all come from an adult with non-small cell lung cancer. Some clones in this sample may be carry-over from other donors' samples.

The chain has TRBV5-6 and TRBJ2-7; possibly TRBD1 for D (6 bases). V dropped 2 bases and J dropped 3 bases, with 21 bases sitting between them. This CDR3 has 17 amino acids. Germline V gene data show CDR1 as SGHDT and CDR2 as YYEEEE. The CDR3 region is CASSFWGRGAPFYEQYF. The CDR3 coding sequence is TGTGCCAGCAGCTTTTGGGGGCGAGGGGCCCCTTTCTACGAGCAGTACTTC.

This clone was recorded a few times. In DNA, the CDR3 is TGTGCCAGCAGTTCGACGGGACAGGGGGCTGACACCGGGGAGCTGTTTTTT. It translates to CASSSTGQGADTGELFF. This chain joins TRBV27 and TRBJ2-2, with 12 bases matching TRBD1. Germline loops: CDR1 MNHEY, CDR2 SMNVEV (reference sequence). With V trimmed by 4 bases and J by 3 bases, 6 bases remained unmatched. This CDR3 region has 17 residues.

This clone appeared a single time. The chain is built from TRBV27 and TRBJ1-5; TRBD1 matches at 10 bases. CDR1 and CDR2 from the germline V gene are MNHEY and SMNVEV (reference sequence). V lost 8 bases and J lost 5; bases outside the gene matches: 0. The CDR3 has 12 residues. The CDR3 DNA reads as TGTGCCAGCGGACAGGGGGATCAGCCCCAGCATTTT. Its protein product is CASGQGDQPQHF.

The chain couples TRBV6-1 to TRBJ2-3; 9 nucleotides agree with TRBD1. After removal of 1 base from V and 7 bases from J, the junction contained 3 bases not matched to a gene. The CDR3 sequence is 14 residues long. Looked up from germline, CDR1 is MNHNS and CDR2 is SASEGT. The CDR3 loop reads CASSEVDRGNTQYF. The CDR3 DNA reads as TGTGCCAGCAGTGAAGTCGACAGGGGGAATACGCAGTATTTT.

The chain carries TRBV2 and TRBJ1-2; D gene ambiguous. The CDR3 sequence is 11 residues long. The germline V gene has CDR1 SNHLY and CDR2 FYNNEI. Trimming removed 3 bases at V and 12 bases at J, with 11 bases between. CDR3 nucleotide sequence: TGTGCCAGCAGTGACAGACGTGCCGACACCTTC. The encoded protein is CASSDRRADTF.

This clone was seen a few times. J is TRBJ2-7 and V is TRBV5-6; 8 nucleotides match TRBD2. The CDR3 is 15 amino acids. The germline gives CDR1 SGHDT, CDR2 YYEEEE. Unmatched junction bases numbered 9, after V lost 4 bases and J lost 3 bases. This chain's CDR3 is CASSPKREKFYEQYF. CDR3 nucleotides: TGTGCCAGCAGCCCCAAGCGGGAGAAGTTCTACGAGCAGTACTTC.

V gene TRBV4-2 combines with J gene TRBJ2-3; TRBD2 is a possible D gene (6 bases). V lost 4 bases to trimming and J lost 5 bases, with 22 bases between them. CDR3 length: 17 amino acids. Germline assignment: CDR1 LGHNA and CDR2 YNFKEQ. CDR3: CASSLSPGAGSGDTQYF. Here the CDR3 DNA reads TGTGCCAGCAGCCTCAGCCCGGGAGCGGGTTCAGGAGATACGCAGTATTTT.

The CDR3 spells CASGREASYEQYF. CDR3 DNA: TGTGCCAGCGGGCGGGAGGCCTCCTACGAGCAGTACTTC. The V gene is TRBV6-1, the J gene TRBJ2-7; 8 bases agree with TRBD2. Germline-derived CDR1 and CDR2 are MNHNS and SASEGT. The CDR3 runs to 13 residues. With 8 bases clipped from V and 0 bases from J, the junction kept 3 bases outside the gene matches.

The rearrangement uses TRBV9 and TRBJ2-3; 8 bases match TRBD1. From germline, CDR1 is SGDLS and CDR2 YYNGEE. Unmatched junction bases numbered 3, after V lost 1 base and J lost 5 bases. The CDR3 is 14 residues long. The CDR3 sequence is CASSVFDRGDTQYF. The CDR3 nucleotides are TGTGCCAGCAGCGTATTCGACAGGGGAGATACGCAGTATTTT.

This sequence joins TRBV5-5 and TRBJ1-1; D is unclear. Germline V gene lookup returns CDR1 SGHKS and CDR2 YYEKEE (reference sequence). The CDR3 length is 15 residues. Trimming removed 0 bases from V and 0 bases from J, with 9 bases in between. CDR3 amino acids: CASSLEWSLNTEAFF. The CDR3, as DNA: TGTGCCAGCAGCTTGGAGTGGTCACTGAACACTGAAGCTTTCTTT.

This rearrangement joins TRBV5-6 to TRBJ2-2, with D maybe TRBD2 (5 bases). This CDR3 contains 13 residues. V lost 4 bases, J lost 4 bases, and 8 bases lay in between. Germline V CDR1 and CDR2: SGHDT, YYEEEE. DNA of the CDR3: TGTGCCAGCAGCCAGCGGTCCACCGGGGAGCTGTTTTTT. Translation: CASSQRSTGELFF.

The chain employs TRBV19 and TRBJ2-7; D ambiguous. Trimming stripped 3 bases from V and 4 bases from J, with 7 bases between. CDR3 length: 12 residues. Germline V gives CDR1 LNHDA, CDR2 SQIVND (reference sequence). CDR3 nucleotide sequence: TGTGCCAGTAGTATGGCGGATTACGAGCAGTACTTC. Translated, it gives CASSMADYEQYF.

This clone was picked up one time. V and J are TRBV29-1 and TRBJ1-2; D possibly corresponds to TRBD1 (5 bases). V was pared by 3 bases and J by 4 bases, with 12 bases between. Germline V gene sequence: CDR1 SQVTM, CDR2 ANQGSEA. The CDR3 has 13 residues. CDR3: CSVDPGRGYGYTF. CDR3 nucleotide sequence: TGCAGCGTTGATCCAGGGCGCGGCTATGGCTACACCTTC.

This clone was observed a handful of times. The chain recombines TRBV5-1 with TRBJ2-7; 7 bases align to TRBD1. The length of the CDR3 is 13 residues. The V and J ends lost 4 bases and 3 bases, in that order; junction bases with no gene match: 4. The germline gives CDR1 SGHRS, CDR2 YFSETQ. This CDR3 is CASSPTGLYEQYF. The DNA of the CDR3 is TGCGCCAGCAGCCCGACAGGGCTCTACGAGCAGTACTTC.

J is TRBJ2-4 and V is TRBV5-1; TRBD2 aligns across 7 bases. Trimming removed 0 bases from V and 0 bases from J; junction bases left unmatched: 6. The germline CDR1 and CDR2 sequences are SGHRS and YFSETQ. The CDR3 runs to 17 residues. The CDR3 region has the DNA TGCGCCAGCAGCTTGGAAGGGCTAGCGGCAGCCAAAAACATTCAGTACTTC. It specifies CASSLEGLAAAKNIQYF.

V and J are TRBV2 and TRBJ2-7, with TRBD1 matching 9 bases. CDR3 length: 12 amino acids. CDR1 is SNHLY and CDR2 is FYNNEI in the germline V gene. Trimming removed 7 bases from V and 7 bases from J; junction bases left unmatched: 5. The DNA for the CDR3 is TGTGCCAGCAATTCACAGGGGGCGGAGCAGTACTTC. This sequence encodes CASNSQGAEQYF.

This chain uses TRBV18 with TRBJ2-7; D might be TRBD2 (6 bases). Between the trimmed V and J ends, which lost 0 bases and 6 bases, there was a span of 15 bases. Germline CDR1 reads KGHSH; CDR2 reads LQKENI. The CDR3 consists of 15 residues. The CDR3 spells CASSPPVGARGEQYF. The CDR3 nucleotides are TGTGCCAGCTCACCACCCGTTGGGGCGCGGGGCGAGCAGTACTTC.

The CDR3 DNA reads TGCGCCAGCAGCTTACAGGGGGGAGGTCAGCCCCAGCATTTT. This translates into CASSLQGGGQPQHF. This chain connects TRBV5-1 to TRBJ1-5; 8 bases are shared with TRBD1. Germline V CDR1 and CDR2: SGHRS, YFSETQ. V gave up 2 bases and J gave up 6 bases; unmatched junction bases: 4. This CDR3 is 14 amino acids long.

The chain links TRBV7-2 to TRBJ1-1; 8 bases are a match to TRBD1. The CDR3 contains 14 residues. Trimming took 10 bases from V and 4 from J; bases not matched to a gene: 11. From germline, CDR1 is SGHTA and CDR2 FQGNSA. CDR3 region: CATEGGQGGTEAFF. In DNA form, the CDR3 reads TGTGCCACCGAGGGAGGACAGGGAGGCACTGAAGCTTTCTTT. The complete variable domain, with remaining parts taken from reference TRBV7-2 and TRBJ1-1, reads GAGVSQSPSNKVTEKGKDVELRCDPISGHTALYWYRQSLGQGLEFLIYFQGNSAPDKSGLPSDRFSAERTGGSVSTLTIQRTQQEDSAVYLCATEGGQGGTEAFFGQGTRLTVV.

This CDR3 reads CASSAWASGRSDTGELFF. In DNA form, the CDR3 reads TGTGCCAGCAGTGCCTGGGCGAGCGGGAGGAGTGATACCGGGGAGCTGTTTTTT. The chain couples TRBV6-1 to TRBJ2-2; 9 bases are a match to TRBD2. The CDR3 has 18 amino acids. Germline V CDR1 and CDR2: MNHNS, SASEGT. J lost 5 bases, V lost 4 bases, and 14 bases had no gene match.

The chain has TRBV27 and TRBJ1-2; no firm D call. Trimming took 0 bases from V and 6 from J, leaving 11 bases between them. The CDR3 sequence is 14 residues long. Germline CDR1 is MNHEY and CDR2 is SMNVEV (reference sequence). The CDR3 loop is CASSLSAGRNGYTF. As DNA, the CDR3 is TGTGCCAGCAGTTTATCGGCCGGGCGGAATGGCTACACCTTC.

V gene TRBV30 combines with J gene TRBJ2-1, with D possibly TRBD2 on 5 matching bases. Per germline, CDR1 GTSNPN and CDR2 SVGIG (reference sequence). CDR3 length: 13 residues. V gave up 0 bases and J gave up 6 bases, with 9 bases separating them. The chain's CDR3 is CAWSVDAGNEQFF. DNA for the CDR3: TGTGCCTGGAGTGTAGACGCGGGCAATGAGCAGTTCTTC.

This sequence joins TRBV4-3 and TRBJ2-3, with no clear D. Germline CDR1 LGHNA, CDR2 YSLEER. The CDR3 totals 13 residues. The V gene lost 0 bases and the J gene lost 6 bases, with 7 bases spanning the gap. The CDR3 nucleotides are TGCGCCAGCAGCCAAGAATGGCGCGATACGCAGTATTTT. The encoded protein is CASSQEWRDTQYF.

The V and J genes are TRBV27 and TRBJ2-6, with D hard to call. Germline V gives CDR1 MNHEY, CDR2 SMNVEV (reference sequence). The length of the CDR3 is 13 residues. V was trimmed by 0 bases and J by 4 bases, leaving 1 base between them. CDR3 DNA: TGTGCCAGCAGTTTATCCGGGGCCAACGTCCTGACTTTC. This gives the protein CASSLSGANVLTF.

V is TRBV5-1 and J is TRBJ1-1; D perhaps matches TRBD1 (6 bases). This CDR3 is 13 amino acids long. Trimming cost V 4 bases and J 4 bases, with 11 bases left between them. From germline, CDR1 is SGHRS and CDR2 YFSETQ. CDR3 DNA sequence: TGCGCCAGCAGCCCGGGACAACGCACTGAAGCTTTCTTT. It specifies CASSPGQRTEAFF.

The chain recombines TRBV7-9 with TRBJ1-3; the match to TRBD1 covers 7 bases. V was clipped by 5 bases and J by 0 bases; unmatched bases: 10. This CDR3 has 17 amino acids. Germline CDR1 is SEHNR and CDR2 is FQNEAQ (reference sequence). CDR3 DNA sequence: TGTGCCAGCAGCCCCTCGCTACAGGGGCGCTCTGGAAACACCATATATTTT. It translates to CASSPSLQGRSGNTIYF.

This rearrangement joins TRBV9 to TRBJ1-5, with a possible D match to TRBD1 (5 bases). Trimming pared 7 bases from V and 0 bases from J, leaving 11 bases between. The CDR3 is 14 residues long. Germline CDR1 and CDR2: SGDLS and YYNGEE. In DNA, the CDR3 is TGTGCCAGCTCCGGGGGTTATAGCAATCAGCCCCAGCATTTT. Encoded protein: CASSGGYSNQPQHF.